The source of this T cell receptor (beta chain) is a study of cytotoxic CD8 clonotypes in ibrutinib-treated CLL (dated by TCRdb to 2020 to 2023). Regarding the research as a whole: The cohort had about a dozen relapsed/refractory and 15 treatment-naive patients; approximately 18 were IGHV unmutated. Partial responses were observed in about 25 patients and complete responses in 2; after a median follow-up of around 68 months, remission was maintained in approximately 15 patients and progression was observed in approximately twelve. Samples at response were collected after a median of about 11 months of treatment, with a range of about 6 to 36 months. An average of approximately 260,000 productive templates and 94,082 productive rearrangements was obtained per sample. Of the 80 to 95 participants in the trial, approximately 26 had longitudinal samples available. Cryopreserved peripheral blood mononuclear cells were obtained prior to treatment, at the time of response, and at either disease progression or sustained remission. Every remission and progressive disease sample was obtained while ibrutinib was still being received by the patients. Overall study outcomes, separate from this receptor: Baseline clonality was found to be higher than that of age-matched healthy donors and was strongly correlated with circulating CD8+ T-cell counts. An increase in clonality was observed at ibrutinib response, with clonality remaining stable during sustained remission and falling back toward baseline at progression. Public clonotypes were rare and either contracted or stayed stable during treatment, and the rise in clonality at ibrutinib response reflected the expansion of private clonotypes. Sustained-remission and progressing patients did not have matched sampling times, and lymph node repertoires were not examined.

This clone was counted once. No antigen is known for it. No much larger clone exists at a distance of one base, and base qualities are not known. On a MiSeq, deep resolution sequencing aimed for a depth between 1 in 1 million and 1 in 200,000 T cells, with each clonotype covered around 10x on average. The immunoSEQ hsTCRB Kit was used to generate the TCR beta libraries. The original pipeline was this. Data were analyzed with ImmunoSEQ Data Assistant and ImmunoSEQ Analyzer, with V, D and J genes assigned per IMGT definitions. Clonality, which ranges from 0 to 1, was calculated by subtracting the normalized Shannon entropy of productive rearrangement frequencies from one. Public clonotype analysis was restricted to overrepresented clonotypes comprising at least 0.05% of each patient's repertoire. Repertoires from about a dozen age-matched healthy donors in immuneACCESS were used as clonality controls. Held by TCRdb, this immuneACCESS table contains in-frame sequences only and omits some clones. Under half of the omission traces to an unresolved V gene where checked; the cause of the rest is unknown. The V and J calls and clone size were taken over from that table, and D and trimming were inferred from the DNA. The sample has about 140,000 clones on record, around 84% of them singletons. The ten largest clones represent 7.5% to 8% of the sample.

Approximately 2 micrograms of genomic DNA were extracted from cryopreserved PBMCs for TCR beta library preparation. Longitudinal blood samples from CLL patients on ibrutinib monotherapy underwent high-throughput TCR beta sequencing. The patients were enrolled in a single-center, open-label phase 2 trial of ibrutinib monotherapy. CDR1 and CDR2 are read off the germline V gene as MNHNS and SASEGT. V and J lose 1 base and 10 bases, and a span of 12 bases separates them. The CDR3 runs 13 residues from the cysteine to the phenylalanine. Just CDR3 DNA is preserved here, 39 bases in frame from base 1. Source: PBMCs, taken after 36 months of ibrutinib treatment. This clonotype originated in a human donor with chronic lymphocytic leukemia. The V and J genes are TRBV6-1 and TRBJ2-3, with the identity of the D gene unclear. The nucleotide sequence reads TGTGCCAGCAGTGAAGGGAACGGAAGGCCGCAGTATTTT. Translation gives CASSEGNGRPQYF.